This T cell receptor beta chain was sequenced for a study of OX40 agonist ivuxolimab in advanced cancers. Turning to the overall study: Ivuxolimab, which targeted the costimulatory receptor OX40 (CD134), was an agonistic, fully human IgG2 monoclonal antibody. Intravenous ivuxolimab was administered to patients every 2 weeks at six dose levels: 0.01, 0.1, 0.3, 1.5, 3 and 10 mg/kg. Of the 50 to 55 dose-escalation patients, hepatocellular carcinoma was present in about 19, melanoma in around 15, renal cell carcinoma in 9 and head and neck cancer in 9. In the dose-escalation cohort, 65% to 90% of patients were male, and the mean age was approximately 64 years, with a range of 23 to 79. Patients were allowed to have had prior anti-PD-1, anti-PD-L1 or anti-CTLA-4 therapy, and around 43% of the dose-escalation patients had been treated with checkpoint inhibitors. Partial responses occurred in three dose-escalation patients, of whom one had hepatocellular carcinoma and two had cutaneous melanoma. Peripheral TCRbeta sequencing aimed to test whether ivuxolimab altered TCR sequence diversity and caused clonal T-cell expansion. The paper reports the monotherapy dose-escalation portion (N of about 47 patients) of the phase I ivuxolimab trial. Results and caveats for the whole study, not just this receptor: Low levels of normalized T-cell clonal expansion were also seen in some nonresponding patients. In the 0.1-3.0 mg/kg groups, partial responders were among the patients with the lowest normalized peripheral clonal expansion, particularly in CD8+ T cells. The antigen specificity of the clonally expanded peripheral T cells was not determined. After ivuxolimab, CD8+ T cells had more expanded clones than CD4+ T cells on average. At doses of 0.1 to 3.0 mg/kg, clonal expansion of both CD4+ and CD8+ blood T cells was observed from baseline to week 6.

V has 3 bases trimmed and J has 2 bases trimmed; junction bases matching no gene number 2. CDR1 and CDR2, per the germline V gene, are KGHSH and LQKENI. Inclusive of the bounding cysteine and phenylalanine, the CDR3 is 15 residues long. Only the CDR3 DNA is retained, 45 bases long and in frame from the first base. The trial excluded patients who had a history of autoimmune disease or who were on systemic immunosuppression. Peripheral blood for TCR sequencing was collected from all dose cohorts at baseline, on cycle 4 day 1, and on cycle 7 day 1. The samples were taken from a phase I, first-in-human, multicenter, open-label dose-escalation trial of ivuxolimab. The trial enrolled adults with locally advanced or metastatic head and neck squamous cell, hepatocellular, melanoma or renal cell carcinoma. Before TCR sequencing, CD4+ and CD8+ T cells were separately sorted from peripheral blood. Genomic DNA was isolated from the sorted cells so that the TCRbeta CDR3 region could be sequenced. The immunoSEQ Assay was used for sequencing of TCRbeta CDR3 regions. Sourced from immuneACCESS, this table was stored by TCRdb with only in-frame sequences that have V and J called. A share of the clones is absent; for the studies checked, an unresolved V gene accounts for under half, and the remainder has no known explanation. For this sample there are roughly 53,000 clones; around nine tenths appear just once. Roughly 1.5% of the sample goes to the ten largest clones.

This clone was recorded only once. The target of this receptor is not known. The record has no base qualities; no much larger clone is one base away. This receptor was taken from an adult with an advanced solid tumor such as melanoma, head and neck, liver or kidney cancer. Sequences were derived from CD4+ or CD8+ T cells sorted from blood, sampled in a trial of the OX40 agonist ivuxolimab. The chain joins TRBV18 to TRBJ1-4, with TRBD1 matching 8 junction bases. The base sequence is TGTGCCAGCTCACCTAGGACAGGGACTAATGAAAAACTGTTTTTT. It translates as CASSPRTGTNEKLFF.